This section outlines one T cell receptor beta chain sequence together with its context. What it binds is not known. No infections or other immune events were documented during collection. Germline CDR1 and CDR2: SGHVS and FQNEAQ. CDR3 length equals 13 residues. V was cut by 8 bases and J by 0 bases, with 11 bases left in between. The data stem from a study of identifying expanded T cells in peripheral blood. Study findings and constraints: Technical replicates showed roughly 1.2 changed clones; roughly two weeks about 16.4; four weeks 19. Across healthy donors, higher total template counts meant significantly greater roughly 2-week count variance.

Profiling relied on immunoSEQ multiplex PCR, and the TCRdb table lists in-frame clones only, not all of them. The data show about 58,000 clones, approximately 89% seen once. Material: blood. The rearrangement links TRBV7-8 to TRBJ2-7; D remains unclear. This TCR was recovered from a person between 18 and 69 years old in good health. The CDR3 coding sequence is TGTGCCAGCGCGCTACAACCCTCCTACGAGCAGTACTTC. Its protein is CASALQPSYEQYF.